Listed below are T cell receptor beta chains from one sample, sequenced in a study of T cells in localized non-small cell lung cancer. Assay: immunoSEQ multiplex PCR; the TCRdb copy retains only in-frame clones and omits some. In the table there are around 67,000 clones, roughly 90% of which are singletons. Sequencing was performed on peripheral blood, taken before any cancer treatment. These receptors were taken from a woman aged 35-70 years with stage I lung adenocarcinoma. CDR3s leave out the opening cysteine and the closing phenylalanine or tryptophan. Fields, in order: J gene, V gene, CDR3 protein.

J: TRBJ2-1
V: TRBV4-2
CDR3: ASSQDSGTFYNEQF

J: TRBJ2-5
V: TRBV28
CDR3: ASHAGTGNEETQY

J: TRBJ1-2
V: TRBV6-5
CDR3: ASSNIAARGYGYT

J: TRBJ2-3
V: TRBV9
CDR3: ASSVDGGGLQNTQY

J: TRBJ2-1
V: TRBV7-8
CDR3: ASSSPGTDNEQF

J: TRBJ2-1
V: TRBV7-2
CDR3: ASSLGQGINEQF

J: TRBJ1-3
V: TRBV5-1
CDR3: ASSLAGRGNTIY

J: TRBJ2-3
V: TRBV7-8
CDR3: ASSLGLLAGGPREDTQY

J: TRBJ1-2
V: TRBV20-1
CDR3: SARDKDGYT

J: TRBJ1-1
V: TRBV16
CDR3: ASSQFSGTDEAF

J: TRBJ1-5
V: TRBV19
CDR3: ASNWGREQPQH

J: TRBJ2-7
V: TRBV7-9
CDR3: ASSVGTDSYEQY

J: TRBJ1-2
V: TRBV19
CDR3: ASSAHSGTGRRYGYT

J: TRBJ1-1
V: TRBV5-1
CDR3: ASGTGHNTEAF

J: TRBJ2-5
V: TRBV5-1
CDR3: ASSLGPTRETQY

J: TRBJ2-7
V: TRBV18
CDR3: ASSPGQLSHEQY

J: TRBJ2-5
V: TRBV5-4
CDR3: ASSSPLDGRETQY

J: TRBJ1-1
V: TRBV30
CDR3: AWSGRDTEAF

J: TRBJ2-7
V: TRBV6-6
CDR3: ASSYSGSNEQY

J: TRBJ2-1
V: TRBV5-5
CDR3: ASSLDLAGINEQF

J: TRBJ1-1
V: TRBV7-2
CDR3: ASSLSSIGTEAF

J: TRBJ2-5
V: TRBV5-1
CDR3: ASSFRAQETQY

J: TRBJ2-7
V: TRBV28
CDR3: ASSPGSGGSYEQY

J: TRBJ2-1
V: TRBV6-5
CDR3: ASSGTSSYNEQF

J: TRBJ2-1
V: TRBV2
CDR3: ASTREGGRAYDNEQF

J: TRBJ1-1
V: TRBV27
CDR3: ASSFQGRGNTEAF

J: TRBJ2-7
V: TRBV9
CDR3: ASSVGTDSYEQY

J: TRBJ1-2
V: TRBV10-3
CDR3: AIGNLGGMGDGYT

J: TRBJ1-2
V: TRBV7-9
CDR3: ASSLGQGNGYT

J: TRBJ1-2
V: TRBV7-9
CDR3: ASSTGQGHYGYT

J: TRBJ2-1
V: TRBV6-9
CDR3: ASSYKGQEGNEQF

J: TRBJ2-7
V: TRBV6-5
CDR3: ASTKTASYEQY

J: TRBJ1-5
V: TRBV6-1
CDR3: ASSATNSNQPQH

J: TRBJ2-1
V: TRBV7-3
CDR3: ASSFLSGSINEQF

J: TRBJ2-5
V: TRBV19
CDR3: ASSTSGGQETQY

J: TRBJ2-4
V: TRBV5-4
CDR3: ASSLEGAGGAKNIQY

J: TRBJ1-3
V: TRBV29-1
CDR3: SVGQGVNTIY

J: TRBJ1-1
V: TRBV29-1
CDR3: SVVWDTEAF

J: TRBJ1-2
V: TRBV5-1
CDR3: ASSLGQDPDYGYT

J: TRBJ2-1
V: TRBV7-2
CDR3: ASSAPGRRNEQF

J: TRBJ2-2
V: TRBV4-3
CDR3: ASSPRASGRVGELF

J: TRBJ2-7
V: TRBV10-2
CDR3: ASSEPGMSSYEQY

J: TRBJ1-2
V: TRBV6-1
CDR3: ASSVDRSYGYT

J: TRBJ1-1
V: TRBV28
CDR3: ASTPGGAWGDTEAF

J: TRBJ2-5
V: TRBV30
CDR3: AWGTRGTQY

J: TRBJ1-1
V: TRBV7-2
CDR3: ASSPRDSEGGTEAF

J: TRBJ1-1
V: TRBV7-8
CDR3: ASSPPTGSYTEAF

J: TRBJ1-1
V: TRBV27
CDR3: ASQMGRVTEAF

J: TRBJ2-5
V: TRBV10-3
CDR3: ASRGAEETQY

J: TRBJ2-7
V: TRBV28
CDR3: ASSGEGLRRYEQY

J: TRBJ1-2
V: TRBV2
CDR3: ASSEQGGEDYT

J: TRBJ2-1
V: TRBV2
CDR3: ASRGLSGANEQF

J: TRBJ2-7
V: TRBV7-6
CDR3: ASSDLGTDSGLSYEQY

J: TRBJ1-1
V: TRBV7-8
CDR3: ASSLEVGMWTF

J: TRBJ2-2
V: TRBV5-1
CDR3: ASSFRGGTGELF

J: TRBJ1-4
V: TRBV5-1
CDR3: ASSLDGLNEKLF

J: TRBJ2-7
V: TRBV11-2
CDR3: ASSLDRVSGETYEQY